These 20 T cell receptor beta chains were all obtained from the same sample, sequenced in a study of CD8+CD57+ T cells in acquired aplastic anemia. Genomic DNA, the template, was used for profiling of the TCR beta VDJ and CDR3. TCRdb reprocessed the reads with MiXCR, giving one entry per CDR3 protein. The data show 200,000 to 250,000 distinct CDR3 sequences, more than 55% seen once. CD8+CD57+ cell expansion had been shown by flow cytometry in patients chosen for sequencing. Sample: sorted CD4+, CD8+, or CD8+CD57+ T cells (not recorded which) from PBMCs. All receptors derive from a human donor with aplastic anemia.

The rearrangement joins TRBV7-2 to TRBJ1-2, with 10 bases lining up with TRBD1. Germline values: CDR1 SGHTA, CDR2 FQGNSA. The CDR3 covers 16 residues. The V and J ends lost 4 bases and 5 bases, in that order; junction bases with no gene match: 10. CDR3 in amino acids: CASSSPGQGVGYGYTF. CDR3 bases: TGTGCCAGCAGCTCCCCCGGACAGGGGGTAGGGTATGGCTACACCTTC.

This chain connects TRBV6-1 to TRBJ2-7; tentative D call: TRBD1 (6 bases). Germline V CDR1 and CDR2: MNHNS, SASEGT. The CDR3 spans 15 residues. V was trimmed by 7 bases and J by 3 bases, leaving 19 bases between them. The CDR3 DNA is TGTGCCAGCATGGATTGGGGGCAGAGGGTCTACGAGCAGTACTTC. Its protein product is CASMDWGQRVYEQYF.

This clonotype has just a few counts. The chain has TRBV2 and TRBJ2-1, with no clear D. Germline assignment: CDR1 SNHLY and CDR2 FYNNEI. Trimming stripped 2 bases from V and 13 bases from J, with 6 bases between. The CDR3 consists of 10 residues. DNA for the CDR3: TGTGCCAGCAGTGAACAGGTCCAGTTCTTC. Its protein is CASSEQVQFF.

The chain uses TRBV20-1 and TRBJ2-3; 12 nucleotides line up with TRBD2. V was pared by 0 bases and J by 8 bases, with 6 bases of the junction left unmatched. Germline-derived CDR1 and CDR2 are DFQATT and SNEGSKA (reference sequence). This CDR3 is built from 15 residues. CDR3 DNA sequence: TGCAGTGCTAGAGAGACTAGCGGGGGACCAACTACGCAGTATTTT. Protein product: CSARETSGGPTTQYF.

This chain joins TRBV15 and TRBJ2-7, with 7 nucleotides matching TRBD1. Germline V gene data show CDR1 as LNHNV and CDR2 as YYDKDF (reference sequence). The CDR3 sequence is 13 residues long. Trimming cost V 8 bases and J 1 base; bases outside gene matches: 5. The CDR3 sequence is CATGTADSYEQYF. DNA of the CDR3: TGTGCCACCGGGACAGCCGATTCCTACGAGCAGTACTTC.

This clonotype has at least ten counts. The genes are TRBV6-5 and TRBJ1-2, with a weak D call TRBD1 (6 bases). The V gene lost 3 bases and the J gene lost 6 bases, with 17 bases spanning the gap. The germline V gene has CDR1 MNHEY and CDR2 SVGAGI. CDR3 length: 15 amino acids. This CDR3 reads CASSYLRGGIDGYTF. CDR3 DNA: TGTGCCAGCAGTTATTTGAGGGGGGGTATCGATGGCTACACCTTC.

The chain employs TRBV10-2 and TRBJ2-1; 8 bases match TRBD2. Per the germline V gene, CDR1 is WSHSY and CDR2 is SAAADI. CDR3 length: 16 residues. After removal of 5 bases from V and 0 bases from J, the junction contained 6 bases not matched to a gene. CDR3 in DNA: TGCGCCAGCAGTAAAAGGACTAGCCTCTCCTACAATGAGCAGTTCTTC. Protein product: CASSKRTSLSYNEQFF.

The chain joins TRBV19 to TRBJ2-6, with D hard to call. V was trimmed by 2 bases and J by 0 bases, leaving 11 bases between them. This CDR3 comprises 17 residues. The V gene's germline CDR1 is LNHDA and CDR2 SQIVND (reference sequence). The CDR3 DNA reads TGTGCCAGTAGTATAAGCCCAGGAGACTCTGGGGCCAACGTCCTGACTTTC. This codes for CASSISPGDSGANVLTF.

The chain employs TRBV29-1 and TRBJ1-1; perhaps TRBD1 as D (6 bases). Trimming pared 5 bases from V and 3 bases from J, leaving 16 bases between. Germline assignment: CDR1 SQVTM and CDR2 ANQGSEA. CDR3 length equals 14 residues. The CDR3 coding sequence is TGCAGCGTTCCTAGGTGGGCAGGGGACACTGAAGCTTTCTTT. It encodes CSVPRWAGDTEAFF.

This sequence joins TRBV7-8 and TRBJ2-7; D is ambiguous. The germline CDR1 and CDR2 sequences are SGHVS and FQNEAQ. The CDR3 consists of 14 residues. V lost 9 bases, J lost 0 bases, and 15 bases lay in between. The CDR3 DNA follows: TGTGCCAGTAGTATGGGCTTTAGCTCCTACGAGCAGTACTTC. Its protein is CASSMGFSSYEQYF. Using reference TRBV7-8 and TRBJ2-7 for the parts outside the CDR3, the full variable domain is GAGVSQSPRYKVAKRGQDVALRCDPISGHVSLFWYQQALGQGPEFLTYFQNEAQLDKSGLPSDRFFAERPEGSVSTLKIQRTQQEDSAVYLCASSMGFSSYEQYFGPGTRLTVT.

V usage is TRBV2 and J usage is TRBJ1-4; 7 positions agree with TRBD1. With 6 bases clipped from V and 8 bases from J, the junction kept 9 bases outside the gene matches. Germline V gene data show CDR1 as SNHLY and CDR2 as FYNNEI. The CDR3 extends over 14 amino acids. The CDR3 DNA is TGTGCCAGCAGGCCAGGACAGGAGGGGGAAAAACTGTTTTTT. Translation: CASRPGQEGEKLFF.

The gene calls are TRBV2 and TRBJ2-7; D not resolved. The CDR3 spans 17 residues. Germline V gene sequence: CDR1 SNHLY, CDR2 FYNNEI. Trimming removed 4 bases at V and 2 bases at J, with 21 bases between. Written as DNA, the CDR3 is TGTGCCAGCAGTGCAACCCTTGTGTCAGGCAGTCCCTACGAGCAGTACTTC. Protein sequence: CASSATLVSGSPYEQYF.

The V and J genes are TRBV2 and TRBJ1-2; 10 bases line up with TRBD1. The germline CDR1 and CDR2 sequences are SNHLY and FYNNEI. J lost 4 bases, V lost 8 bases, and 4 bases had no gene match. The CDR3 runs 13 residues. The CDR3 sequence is CASEGQGLYGYTF. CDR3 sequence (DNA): TGTGCCAGCGAGGGACAGGGGCTCTATGGCTACACCTTC.

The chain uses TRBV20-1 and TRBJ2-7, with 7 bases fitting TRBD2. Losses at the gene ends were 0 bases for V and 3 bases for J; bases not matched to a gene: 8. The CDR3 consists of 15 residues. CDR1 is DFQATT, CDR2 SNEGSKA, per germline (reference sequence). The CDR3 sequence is CSAREPVSGGYEQYF. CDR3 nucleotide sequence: TGCAGTGCTAGAGAACCAGTTTCGGGAGGCTACGAGCAGTACTTC.

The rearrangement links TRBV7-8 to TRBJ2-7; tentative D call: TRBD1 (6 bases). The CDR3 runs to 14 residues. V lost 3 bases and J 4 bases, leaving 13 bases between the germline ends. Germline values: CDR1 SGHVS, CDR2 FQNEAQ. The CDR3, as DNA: TGTGCCAGCAGCTTCCGGGACAACCCTTACGAGCAGTACTTC. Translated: CASSFRDNPYEQYF.

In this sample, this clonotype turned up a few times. Here the CDR3 reads CASSAGGNYEQYF. For the CDR3, the DNA is TGCGCCAGCAGTGCCGGCGGAAACTACGAGCAGTACTTC. J is TRBJ2-7 and V is TRBV10-2; D not resolved. In germline, CDR1 is WSHSY, CDR2 SAAADI. V was pared by 4 bases and J by 3 bases, with 10 bases between. CDR3 length equals 13 residues.

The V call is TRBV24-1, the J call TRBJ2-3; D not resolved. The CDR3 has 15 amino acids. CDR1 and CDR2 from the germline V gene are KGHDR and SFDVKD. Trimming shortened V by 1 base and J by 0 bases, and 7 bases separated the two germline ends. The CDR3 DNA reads TGTGCCACCAGTGATTTTACAGTTAGCACAGATACGCAGTATTTT. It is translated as CATSDFTVSTDTQYF.

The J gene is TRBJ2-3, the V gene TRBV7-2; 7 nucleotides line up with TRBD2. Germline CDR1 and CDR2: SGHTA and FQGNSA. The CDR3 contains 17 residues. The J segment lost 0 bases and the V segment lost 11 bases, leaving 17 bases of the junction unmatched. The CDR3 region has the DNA TGTGCCCGACCGGAAGAGCGGGGACCCGCTAGCACAGATACGCAGTATTTT. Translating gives CARPEERGPASTDTQYF.

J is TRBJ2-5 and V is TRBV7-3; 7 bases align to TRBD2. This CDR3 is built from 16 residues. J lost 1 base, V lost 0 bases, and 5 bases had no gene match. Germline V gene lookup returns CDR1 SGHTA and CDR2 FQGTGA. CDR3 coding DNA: TGTGCCAGCAGCTTAACTGGGGGGGGGAGCCAAGAGACCCAGTACTTC. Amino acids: CASSLTGGGSQETQYF.

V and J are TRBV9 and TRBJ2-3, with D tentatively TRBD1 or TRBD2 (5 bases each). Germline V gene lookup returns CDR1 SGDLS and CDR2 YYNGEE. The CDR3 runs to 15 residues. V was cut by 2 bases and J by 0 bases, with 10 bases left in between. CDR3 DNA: TGTGCCAGCAGCGTTTCTGGGACGAGCACAGATACGCAGTATTTT. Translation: CASSVSGTSTDTQYF.